This T cell receptor beta chain is from a study of CD8 T cells in ankylosing spondylitis. This CDR3 has 14 residues. Per germline, CDR1 SGHTA and CDR2 FQGNSA. V lost 5 bases, J lost 6 bases, and 7 bases stayed unmatched. Findings and limits, study-wide: Blood of patients with ankylosing spondylitis appeared to be characterized by a TCR beta motif of 8 or 9 highly homologous variants. Disease-linked clones reportedly concentrated significantly in matched ankylosing spondylitis synovial fluid. Disease-linked clones bore a CD8+ phenotype, appearing relatively rarely in peripheral blood. Prior literature has documented some motif variants in synovial fluid and blood from reactive arthritis.

Each TCR beta library was made by quantitative 5'-RACE that incorporated molecular barcodes. TCRdb re-called the 5' RACE reads through MiXCR, storing one row per CDR3 protein. Altogether roughly 450,000 distinct CDR3 sequences are present, roughly a quarter being singletons, with the ten largest covering roughly 0.8%. Comments on this clonotype: What it binds is unknown.

Sequencing was performed on blood, either unsorted or a sorted T cell fraction (not recorded which). The rearrangement links TRBV7-2 to TRBJ2-3; 8 bases are a match to TRBD1. The sequence was obtained from a male donor with ankylosing spondylitis. As DNA, the CDR3 is TGTGCCAGCAGCCCACGGCAGGGGGCGGATACGCAGTATTTT. Residues: CASSPRQGADTQYF.